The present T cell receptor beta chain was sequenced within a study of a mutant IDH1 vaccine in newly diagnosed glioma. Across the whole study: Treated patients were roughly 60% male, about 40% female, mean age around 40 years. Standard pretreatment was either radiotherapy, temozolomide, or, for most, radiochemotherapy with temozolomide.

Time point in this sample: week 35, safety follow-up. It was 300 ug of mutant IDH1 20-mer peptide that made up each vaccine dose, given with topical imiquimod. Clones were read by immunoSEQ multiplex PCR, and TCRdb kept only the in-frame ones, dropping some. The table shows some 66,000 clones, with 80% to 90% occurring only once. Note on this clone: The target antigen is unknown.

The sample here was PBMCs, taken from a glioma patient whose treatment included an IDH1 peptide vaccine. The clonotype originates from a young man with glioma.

The DNA for the CDR3 is TGTGCCAGCAGCTTGAGGGCTGGCATTCAGTACTTC. This codes for CASSLRAGIQYF. This sequence joins TRBV5-4 and TRBJ2-4; D is undetermined. Germline-derived CDR1 and CDR2 are SGHNT and YYREEE (reference sequence). The V gene lost 1 base and the J gene lost 9 bases, with 8 bases spanning the gap. The CDR3 is 12 amino acids.